This entry lists 11 T cell receptor beta chains sequenced from one sample in a study of T-cell reconstitution after alpha-beta-depleted transplantation in children. Unique molecular identifiers were incorporated during preparation of the TCRbeta library. MiXCR, run by TCRdb on the PCR reads, gives a single entry per CDR3 protein. This table has 250,000 to 350,000 distinct CDR3 sequences, approximately 23% appearing once. The material sequenced was PBMCs, mostly from graft donor cells, taken 180 days after TCRalphabeta/CD19-depleted stem cell transplant. The receptors were gathered from a male patient younger than 18 who had a stem cell transplant for acute lymphoblastic leukemia, so the T cells may come from the graft donor.

This clonotype has just a few counts. J is TRBJ1-1 and V is TRBV6-5; D unclear. The germline gives CDR1 MNHEY, CDR2 SVGAGI. This CDR3 contains 12 residues. V lost 2 bases to trimming and J lost 7 bases, with 8 bases between them. CDR3 coding DNA: TGTGCCAGCAGTTACCTTGGGCATGAAGCTTTCTTT. This encodes CASSYLGHEAFF.

This clonotype was found a few times. This chain links TRBV5-5 with TRBJ2-5, with a weak D call TRBD2 (6 bases). CDR1 SGHKS and CDR2 YYEKEE come from the germline V gene (reference sequence). The V and J ends lost 3 bases and 3 bases respectively, with 15 bases between them. The CDR3 is 15 amino acids. The CDR3 reads CASSSSGPYKETQYF. CDR3 bases: TGTGCCAGCAGCTCGAGCGGGCCATACAAAGAGACCCAGTACTTC.

V and J are TRBV7-9 and TRBJ2-7; D is perhaps TRBD2 (6 bases). Per germline, CDR1 SEHNR and CDR2 FQNEAQ (reference sequence). The CDR3 contains 15 residues. Deletions cut 2 bases from V and 0 bases from J, with 11 bases between. CDR3: CASSLLGLSSYEQYF. The CDR3 DNA reads as TGTGCCAGCAGCTTACTGGGACTGAGCTCCTACGAGCAGTACTTC. Full variable domain (rest looked up from reference TRBV7-9 and TRBJ2-7): DTGVSQNPRHKITKRGQNVTFRCDPISEHNRLYWYRQTLGQGPEFLTYFQNEAQLEKSRLLSDRFSAERPKGSFSTLEIQRTEQGDSAMYLCASSLLGLSSYEQYFGPGTRLTVT.

This clonotype was seen more than once but under ten times. The V call is TRBV5-1, the J call TRBJ2-7; D is possibly TRBD1 (5 bases). This CDR3 is built from 15 residues. V was cut by 1 base and J by 0 bases, with 11 bases left in between. Germline V gene lookup returns CDR1 SGHRS and CDR2 YFSETQ. The CDR3 bases are TGCGCCAGCAGCTTGCTAGGGGCCTTCTCCTACGAGCAGTACTTC. Its protein product is CASSLLGAFSYEQYF.

This clonotype has a handful of counts. The rearrangement uses TRBV24-1 and TRBJ2-7; D call uncertain. The CDR3 has 12 amino acids. Germline loops: CDR1 KGHDR, CDR2 SFDVKD. Trimming cost V 8 bases and J 3 bases, with 10 bases left between them. This CDR3 is CATTELNYEQYF. The DNA of the CDR3 is TGTGCCACCACCGAGCTGAACTACGAGCAGTACTTC.

This clonotype was seen a few times. The genes are TRBV7-8 and TRBJ2-3; 7 positions agree with TRBD2. Germline V gene sequence: CDR1 SGHVS, CDR2 FQNEAQ. V lost 3 bases to trimming and J lost 6 bases; unmatched junction nucleotides: 6. The CDR3 totals 14 residues. In nucleotides, the CDR3 is TGTGCCAGCAGCTTCGGGGGGAGTAAGGATACGCAGTATTTT. It codes for CASSFGGSKDTQYF.

The gene calls are TRBV7-3 and TRBJ2-3; TRBD2 might be the D (6 bases). The CDR3 consists of 15 residues. V shed 3 bases and J shed 5 bases, with 15 bases lying between them. Germline V lookup: CDR1 SGHTA, CDR2 FQGTGA. The CDR3 DNA is TGTGCCAGCAGCTTTGGCGGGGCCTTGGGAGATACGCAGTATTTT. Translating it yields CASSFGGALGDTQYF.

A few counts support this clonotype. The chain couples TRBV25-1 to TRBJ2-3; 11 positions match TRBD1. The CDR3 extends over 16 amino acids. The germline CDR1 and CDR2 sequences are MGHDK and SYGVNS. V dropped 0 bases and J dropped 3; count of bases not matched to a gene: 2. CDR3 region: CASSEYGQGATDTQYF. In DNA, the CDR3 is TGTGCCAGCAGTGAATATGGACAGGGGGCAACAGATACGCAGTATTTT.

This clonotype was seen a few times. This chain links TRBV9 with TRBJ2-1; 10 nucleotides align to TRBD2. V gave up 4 bases and J gave up 9 bases; unmatched junction bases: 13. The CDR3 has 16 residues. CDR1 is SGDLS and CDR2 is YYNGEE in the germline V gene. CDR3 region: CASSTRASGRATEQFF. CDR3 DNA sequence: TGTGCCAGCAGCACAAGGGCAAGCGGGAGGGCCACTGAGCAGTTCTTC.

This clonotype was counted ten times or more. The V call is TRBV7-3, the J call TRBJ2-7, with D perhaps TRBD1 (7 bases). V gave up 1 base and J gave up 1 base, with 11 bases separating them. Looked up from germline, CDR1 is SGHTA and CDR2 is FQGTGA. This CDR3 is built from 15 residues. The CDR3 DNA reads as TGTGCCAGCAGCTTAAGGTCAGGGGGGTCCTACGAGCAGTACTTC. This codes for CASSLRSGGSYEQYF.

CDR3 DNA sequence: TGTGCCAGCAGCACAGGGGGGGAGACCTACGAGCAGTACTTC. It codes for CASSTGGETYEQYF. V usage is TRBV27 and J usage is TRBJ2-7; tentative D call: TRBD1 (8 bases). Per germline, CDR1 MNHEY and CDR2 SMNVEV (reference sequence). V was shortened by 6 bases and J by 2 bases, with 14 bases between the two germline ends. The CDR3 totals 14 residues.